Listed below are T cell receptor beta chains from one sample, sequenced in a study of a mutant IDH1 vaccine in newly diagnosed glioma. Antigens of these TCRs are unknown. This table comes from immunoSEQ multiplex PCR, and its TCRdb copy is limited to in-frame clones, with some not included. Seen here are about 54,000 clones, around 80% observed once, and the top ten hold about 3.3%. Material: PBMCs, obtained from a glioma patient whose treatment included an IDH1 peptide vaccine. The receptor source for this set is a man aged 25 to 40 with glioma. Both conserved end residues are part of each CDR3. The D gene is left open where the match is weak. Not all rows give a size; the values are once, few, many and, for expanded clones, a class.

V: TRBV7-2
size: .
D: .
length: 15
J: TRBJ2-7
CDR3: CASSFRSTTSYEQYF

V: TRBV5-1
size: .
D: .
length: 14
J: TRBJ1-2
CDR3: CASSFTGSTYGYTF

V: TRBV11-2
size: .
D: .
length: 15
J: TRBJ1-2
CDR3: CASSLGFGGWYGYTF

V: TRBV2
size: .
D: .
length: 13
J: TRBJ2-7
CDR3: CASSYREIREQYF

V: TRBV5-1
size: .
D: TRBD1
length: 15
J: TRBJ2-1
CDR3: CASTKTGDSYNEQFF

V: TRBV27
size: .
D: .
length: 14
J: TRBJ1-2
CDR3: CASSLWGSPYGYTF

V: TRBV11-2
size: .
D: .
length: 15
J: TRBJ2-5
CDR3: CASSPQLGGTETQYF

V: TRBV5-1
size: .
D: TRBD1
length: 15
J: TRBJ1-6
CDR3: CASSPQDRDNSPLHF

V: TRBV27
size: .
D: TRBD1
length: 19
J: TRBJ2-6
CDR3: CASSLFGTGSPSGANVLTF

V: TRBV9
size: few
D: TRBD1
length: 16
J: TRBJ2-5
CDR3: CASSQTGQALVETQYF

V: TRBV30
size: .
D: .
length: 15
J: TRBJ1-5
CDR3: CAWRPRDKSYQPQHF

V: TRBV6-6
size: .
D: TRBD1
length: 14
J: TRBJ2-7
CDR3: CASIRDSTSYEQYF

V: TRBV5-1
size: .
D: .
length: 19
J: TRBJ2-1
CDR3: CASSSNVGYSGAEQSEQFF

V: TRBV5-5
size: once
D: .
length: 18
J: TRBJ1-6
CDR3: CASSFLGPRREFNSPLHF

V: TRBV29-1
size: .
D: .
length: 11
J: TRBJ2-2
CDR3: CSVLRGGELFF

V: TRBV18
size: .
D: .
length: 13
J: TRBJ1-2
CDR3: CASSPGGNYGYTF

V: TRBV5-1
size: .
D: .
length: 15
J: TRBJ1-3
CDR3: CASSPTEDSGNTIYF

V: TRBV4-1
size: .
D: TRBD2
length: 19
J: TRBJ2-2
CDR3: CASSKGLGTSGGRTGELFF

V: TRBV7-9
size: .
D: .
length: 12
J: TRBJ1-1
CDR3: CASSPPGLKAFF